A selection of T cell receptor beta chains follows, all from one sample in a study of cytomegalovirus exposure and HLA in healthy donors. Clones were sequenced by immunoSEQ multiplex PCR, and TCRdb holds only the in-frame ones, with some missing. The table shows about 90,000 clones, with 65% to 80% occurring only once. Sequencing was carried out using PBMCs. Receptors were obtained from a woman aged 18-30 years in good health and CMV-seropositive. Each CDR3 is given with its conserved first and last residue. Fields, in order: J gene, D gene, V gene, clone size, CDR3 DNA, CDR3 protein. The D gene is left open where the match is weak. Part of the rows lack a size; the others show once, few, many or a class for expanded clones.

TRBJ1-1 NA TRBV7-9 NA TGTTCCAGCAGCTTAGAATGGACACTTAACACTGAAGCTTTCTTT CSSSLEWTLNTEAFF
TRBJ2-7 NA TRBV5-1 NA TGCGCCAGCAGCCCCCTAGGGGGTAACGAGCAGTACTTC CASSPLGGNEQYF
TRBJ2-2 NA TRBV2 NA TGTGCCAGCGAGGGAGTTGGCACCGGGGAGCTGTTTTTT CASEGVGTGELFF
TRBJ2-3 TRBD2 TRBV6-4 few TGTGCCAGCAGGGCTAGCGGCCCCACAGATACGCAGTATTTT CASRASGPTDTQYF
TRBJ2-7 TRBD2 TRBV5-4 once TGTGCCAGCAGCTTGGATCATGGGCTAGCGGGGGGGGACGACTTC CASSLDHGLAGGDDF
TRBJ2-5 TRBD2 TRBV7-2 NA TGTGCCAGCACCCGGGCGGGGGTGGAGACCCAGTACTTC CASTRAGVETQYF
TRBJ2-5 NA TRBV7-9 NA TGTGCCAGCAGCTTGGGGCTGAGTCAAGAGACCCAGTACTTC CASSLGLSQETQYF
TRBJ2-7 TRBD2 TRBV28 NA TGTGCCAGCAGACTGGTAGCGGGACAACTCTCCTACGAGCAGTACTTC CASRLVAGQLSYEQYF
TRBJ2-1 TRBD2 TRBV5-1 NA TGCGCCAGCAGCGCCGGGACTAGCAATGAGCAGTTCTTC CASSAGTSNEQFF
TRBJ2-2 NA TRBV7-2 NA TGTGCCAGCAGCTCCTACAAAACTAGTGCCGGGGAGCTGTTTTTT CASSSYKTSAGELFF
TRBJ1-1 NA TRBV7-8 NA TGTGCCAGCAGCTTAGCGCTGGGTCAGGGGCGGAACACTGAAGCTTTCTTT CASSLALGQGRNTEAFF
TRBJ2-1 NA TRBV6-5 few TGTGCCAGCAGCTCACTAGCTAGTGGCTACAATGAGCAGTTCTTC CASSSLASGYNEQFF
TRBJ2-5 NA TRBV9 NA TGTGCCAGCAGCCGAGGCGGGGTCAGAGAGACCCAGTACTTC CASSRGGVRETQYF
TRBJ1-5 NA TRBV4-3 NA TGCGCCAGCAGCCAAGATCCGTGGGAGAATCAGCCCCAGCATTTT CASSQDPWENQPQHF
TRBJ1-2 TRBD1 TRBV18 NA TGTGCCAGCTCACCCCGCCGTGGACAGGCTTACTATGGCTACACCTTC CASSPRRGQAYYGYTF
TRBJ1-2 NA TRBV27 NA TGTGCCAGCAGTCCGTATAACTATGGCTACACCTTC CASSPYNYGYTF
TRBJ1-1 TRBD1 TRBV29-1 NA TGCAGCGCTATGGGACAGACAAACACTGAAGCTTTCTTT CSAMGQTNTEAFF
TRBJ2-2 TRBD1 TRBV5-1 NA TGCGCCAGCAGCAAGACGGGACAGGGGGGGACCGGGGAGCTGTTTTTT CASSKTGQGGTGELFF
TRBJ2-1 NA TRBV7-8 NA TGTGCCAGCAGCTACAGGGCGATAAATGAGCAGTTCTTC CASSYRAINEQFF
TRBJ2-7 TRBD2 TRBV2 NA TGTGCCAGCACCTGGACTAGCGGGAGGGCCCTTCTCCGCTACGAGCAGTACTTC CASTWTSGRALLRYEQYF
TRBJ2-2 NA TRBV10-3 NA TGTGCCATCAGTGCACTGGTCGGGGAGCTGTTTTTT CAISALVGELFF
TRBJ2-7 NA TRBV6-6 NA TGTGCCAGCAGTTACGCGAGCTCCTACGAGCAGTACTTC CASSYASSYEQYF